This T cell receptor (beta chain) was obtained from a study of early T cells in non-severe SARS-CoV-2 infection. Study-level information: Unsorted whole-blood RNA was sequenced in bulk, leaving chains unpaired. Points from the study as a whole: Clonotype matching in VDJdb favored anti-spike CD8 responses and did not capture private and CD4 specificities.

Unique molecular identifiers tagged individual cDNA molecules. In TCRdb, the 5' RACE reads were re-called with MiXCR into one record per CDR3 protein. The table has tens of thousands of distinct CDR3 sequences, around 5.8% seen once. This clonotype appeared a few times. Its antigen is unidentified. The CDR3 totals 15 residues. Germline V gives CDR1 SGHAT, CDR2 FQNNGV. The V gene lost 0 bases and the J gene lost 3 bases, with 12 bases spanning the gap. This receptor was identified in an adult who was a healthcare worker with PCR-confirmed SARS-CoV-2 infection or an uninfected control (not recorded which). The source was whole blood, collected at baseline. The chain recombines TRBV11-2 with TRBJ2-7; D is perhaps TRBD2 (5 bases). In DNA, the CDR3 is TGTGCCAGCAGCTTAGAAGGGAGTCCGGGCTACGAGCAGTACTTC. This encodes CASSLEGSPGYEQYF.